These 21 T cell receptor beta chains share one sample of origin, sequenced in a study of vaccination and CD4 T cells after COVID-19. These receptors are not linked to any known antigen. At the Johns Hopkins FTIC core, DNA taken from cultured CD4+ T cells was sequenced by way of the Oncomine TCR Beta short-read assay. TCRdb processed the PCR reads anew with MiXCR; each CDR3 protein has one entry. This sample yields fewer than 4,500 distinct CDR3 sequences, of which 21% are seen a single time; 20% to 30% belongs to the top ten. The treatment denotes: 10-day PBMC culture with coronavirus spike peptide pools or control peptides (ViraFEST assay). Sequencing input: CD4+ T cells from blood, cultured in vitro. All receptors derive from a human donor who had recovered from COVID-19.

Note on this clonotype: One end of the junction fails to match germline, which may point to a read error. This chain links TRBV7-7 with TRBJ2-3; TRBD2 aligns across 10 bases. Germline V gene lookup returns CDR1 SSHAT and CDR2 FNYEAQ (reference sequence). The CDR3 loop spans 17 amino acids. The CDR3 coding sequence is TGTGCTAGCAGCTTAGCGGGGGGTTCCAAAAGCACAGATACGCAGTATTTT. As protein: CASSLAGGSKSTDTQYF.

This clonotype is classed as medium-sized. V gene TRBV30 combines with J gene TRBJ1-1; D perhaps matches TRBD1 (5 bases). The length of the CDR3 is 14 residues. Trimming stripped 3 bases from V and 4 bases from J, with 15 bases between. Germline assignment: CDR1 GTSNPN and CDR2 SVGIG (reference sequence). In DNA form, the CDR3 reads TGTGCCTGGAGCCGGGACGGGGGTGGCACTGAAGCTTTCTTT. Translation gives CAWSRDGGGTEAFF.

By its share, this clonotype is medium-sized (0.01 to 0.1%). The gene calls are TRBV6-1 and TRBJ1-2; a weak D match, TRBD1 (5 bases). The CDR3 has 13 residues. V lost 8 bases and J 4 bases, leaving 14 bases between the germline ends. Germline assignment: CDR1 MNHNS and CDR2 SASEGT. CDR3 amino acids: CASRDWEGYGYTF. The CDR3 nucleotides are TGTGCCAGCCGGGACTGGGAGGGCTATGGCTACACCTTC.

DNA of the CDR3: TGCGCCAGCAGCTTGGGACAGATCTACGAGCAGTACTTC. Translation gives CASSLGQIYEQYF. The rearrangement uses TRBV5-1 and TRBJ2-7, with D perhaps matching TRBD1 (5 bases). Looked up from germline, CDR1 is SGHRS and CDR2 is YFSETQ. V shed 0 bases and J shed 3 bases, with 7 bases lying between them. The CDR3 length is 13 residues.

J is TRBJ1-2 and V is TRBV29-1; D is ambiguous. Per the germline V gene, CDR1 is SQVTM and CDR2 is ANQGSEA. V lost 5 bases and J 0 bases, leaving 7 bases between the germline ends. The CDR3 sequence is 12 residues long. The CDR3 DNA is TGCAGCGTTTATCCAGCTAACTATGGCTACACCTTC. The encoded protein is CSVYPANYGYTF.

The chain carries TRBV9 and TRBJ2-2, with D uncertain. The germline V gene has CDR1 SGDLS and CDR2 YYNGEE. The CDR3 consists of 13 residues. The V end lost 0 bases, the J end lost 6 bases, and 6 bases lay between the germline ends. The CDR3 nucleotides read TGTGCCAGCAGCGTAGGGGTCGCCGGGGAGCTGTTTTTT. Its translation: CASSVGVAGELFF. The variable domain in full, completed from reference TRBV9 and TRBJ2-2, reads DSGVTQTPKHLITATGQRVTLRCSPRSGDLSVYWYQQSLDQGLQFLIQYYNGEERAKGNILERFSAQQFPDLHSELNLSSLELGDSALYFCASSVGVAGELFFGEGSRLTVL.

DNA for the CDR3: TGTGCCAGCAGTTCCCTCGGTGGGGGAGATGTAGATACGCAGTATTTT. This codes for CASSSLGGGDVDTQYF. This chain links TRBV6-5 with TRBJ2-3; D assignment may be TRBD1 or TRBD2 (5 bases each). The V end was cut by 4 bases, the J end by 5 bases, with 19 bases between. This CDR3 is built from 16 residues. The germline gives CDR1 MNHEY, CDR2 SVGAGI.

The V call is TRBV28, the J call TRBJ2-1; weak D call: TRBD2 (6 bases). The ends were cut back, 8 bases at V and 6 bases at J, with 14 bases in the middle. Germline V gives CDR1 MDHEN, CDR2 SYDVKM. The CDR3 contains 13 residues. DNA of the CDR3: TGTGCCAGCGATACCGGGACTGTCAATGAGCAGTTCTTC. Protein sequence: CASDTGTVNEQFF.

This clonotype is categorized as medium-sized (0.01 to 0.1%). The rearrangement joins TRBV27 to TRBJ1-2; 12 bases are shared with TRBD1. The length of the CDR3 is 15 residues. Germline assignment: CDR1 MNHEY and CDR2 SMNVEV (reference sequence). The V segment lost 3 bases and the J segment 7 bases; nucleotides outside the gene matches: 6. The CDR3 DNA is TGTGCCAGCAGTTTGGGGGACAGGGGGCACCTTGGCTACACCTTC. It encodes CASSLGDRGHLGYTF.

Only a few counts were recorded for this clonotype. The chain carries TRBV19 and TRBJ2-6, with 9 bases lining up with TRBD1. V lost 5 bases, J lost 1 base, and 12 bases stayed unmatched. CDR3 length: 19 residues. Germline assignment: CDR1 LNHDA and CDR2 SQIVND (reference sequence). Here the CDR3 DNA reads TGTGCCAGTAGTGTGACGGGACAGGGCCCGGGGTCTGGGGCCAACGTCCTGACTTTC. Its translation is CASSVTGQGPGSGANVLTF.

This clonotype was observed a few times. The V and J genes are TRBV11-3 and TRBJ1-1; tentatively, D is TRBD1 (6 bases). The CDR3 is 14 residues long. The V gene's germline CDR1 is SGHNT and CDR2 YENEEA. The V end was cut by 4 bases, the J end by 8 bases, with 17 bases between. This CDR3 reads CASSSAQGYGEAFF. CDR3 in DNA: TGTGCCAGCAGCTCGGCCCAGGGGTACGGCGAAGCTTTCTTT.

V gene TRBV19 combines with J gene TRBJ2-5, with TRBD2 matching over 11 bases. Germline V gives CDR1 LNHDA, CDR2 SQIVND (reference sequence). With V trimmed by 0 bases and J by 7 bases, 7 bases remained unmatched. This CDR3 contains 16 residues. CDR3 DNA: TGTGCCAGTAGTATAGAACTAGCGGGGGCCGTCGGGACCCAGTACTTC. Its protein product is CASSIELAGAVGTQYF.

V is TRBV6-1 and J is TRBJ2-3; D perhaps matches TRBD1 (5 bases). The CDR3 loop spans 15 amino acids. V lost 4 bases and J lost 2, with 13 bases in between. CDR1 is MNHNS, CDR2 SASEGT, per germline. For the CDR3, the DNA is TGTGCCAGCAGTGCCAACGGACACTACACAGATACGCAGTATTTT. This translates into CASSANGHYTDTQYF.

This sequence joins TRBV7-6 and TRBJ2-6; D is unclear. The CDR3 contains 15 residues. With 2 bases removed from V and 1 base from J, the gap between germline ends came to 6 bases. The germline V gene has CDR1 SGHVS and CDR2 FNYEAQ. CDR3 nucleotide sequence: TGTGCCAGCAGCTTATTGGGGTCTGGGGCCAACGTCCTGACTTTC. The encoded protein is CASSLLGSGANVLTF.

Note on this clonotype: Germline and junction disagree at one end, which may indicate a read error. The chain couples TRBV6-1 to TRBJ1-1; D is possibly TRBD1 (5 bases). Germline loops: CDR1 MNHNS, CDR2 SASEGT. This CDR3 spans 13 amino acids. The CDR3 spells CAMQVRQDTGAFF. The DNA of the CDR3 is TGTGCCATGCAGGTCAGGCAGGACACTGGAGCTTTCTTT.

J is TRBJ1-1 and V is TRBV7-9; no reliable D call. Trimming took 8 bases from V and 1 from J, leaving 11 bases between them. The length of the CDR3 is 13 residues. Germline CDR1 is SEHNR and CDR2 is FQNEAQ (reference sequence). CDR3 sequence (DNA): TGTGCCAGCCACCGTTATGGGAACACTGAAGCTTTCTTT. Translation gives CASHRYGNTEAFF.

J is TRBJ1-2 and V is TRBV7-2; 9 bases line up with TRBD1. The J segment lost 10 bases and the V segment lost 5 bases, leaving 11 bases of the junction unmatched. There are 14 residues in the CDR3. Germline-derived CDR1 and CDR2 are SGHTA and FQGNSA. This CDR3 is CASSPRVDRGAYTF. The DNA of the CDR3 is TGTGCCAGCAGCCCTAGGGTGGACAGGGGTGCCTACACCTTC.

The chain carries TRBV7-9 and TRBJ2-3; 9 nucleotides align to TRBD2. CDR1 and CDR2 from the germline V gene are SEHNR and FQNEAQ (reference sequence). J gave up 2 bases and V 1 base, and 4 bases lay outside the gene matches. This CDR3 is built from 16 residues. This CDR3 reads CASSLGLAANTDTQYF. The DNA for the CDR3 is TGTGCCAGCAGCTTAGGACTAGCGGCTAACACAGATACGCAGTATTTT. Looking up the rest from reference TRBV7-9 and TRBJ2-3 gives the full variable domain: DTGVSQNPRHKITKRGQNVTFRCDPISEHNRLYWYRQTLGQGPEFLTYFQNEAQLEKSRLLSDRFSAERPKGSFSTLEIQRTEQGDSAMYLCASSLGLAANTDTQYFGPGTRLTVL.

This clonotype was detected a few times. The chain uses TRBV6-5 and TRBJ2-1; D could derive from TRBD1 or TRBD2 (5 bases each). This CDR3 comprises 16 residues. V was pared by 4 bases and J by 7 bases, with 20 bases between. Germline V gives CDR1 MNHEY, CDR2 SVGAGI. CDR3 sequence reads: CASSSATTQDKNEQFF. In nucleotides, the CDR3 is TGTGCCAGCAGTTCCGCGACTACTCAGGACAAGAATGAGCAGTTCTTC.

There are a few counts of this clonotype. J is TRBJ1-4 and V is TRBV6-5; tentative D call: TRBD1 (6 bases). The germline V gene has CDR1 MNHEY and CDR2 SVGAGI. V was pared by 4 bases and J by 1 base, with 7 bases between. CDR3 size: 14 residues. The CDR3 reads CASSSTGTNEKLFF. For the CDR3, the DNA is TGTGCCAGCAGTTCGACAGGAACTAATGAAAAACTGTTTTTT.

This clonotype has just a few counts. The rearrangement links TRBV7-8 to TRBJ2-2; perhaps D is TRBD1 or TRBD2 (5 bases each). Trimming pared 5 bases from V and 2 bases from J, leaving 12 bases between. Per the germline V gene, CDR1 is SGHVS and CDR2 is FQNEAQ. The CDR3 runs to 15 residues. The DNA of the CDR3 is TGTGCCAGCAGCCAAGGGACGGTTAACACCGGGGAGCTGTTTTTT. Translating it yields CASSQGTVNTGELFF. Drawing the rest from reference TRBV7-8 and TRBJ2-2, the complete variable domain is GAGVSQSPRYKVAKRGQDVALRCDPISGHVSLFWYQQALGQGPEFLTYFQNEAQLDKSGLPSDRFFAERPEGSVSTLKIQRTQQEDSAVYLCASSQGTVNTGELFFGEGSRLTVL.